This T cell receptor (beta chain) stems from a study of T-cell memory formation after mild COVID-19. Germline loops: CDR1 SGHKS, CDR2 YYEKEE (reference sequence). Trimming removed 4 bases from V and 0 bases from J, with 20 bases in between. The CDR3 runs 17 residues. TCRdb analysed the 5' RACE reads with MiXCR anew, one entry per CDR3 protein. The repertoire holds under 650,000 distinct CDR3 sequences, with roughly 18% as singletons. This receptor was obtained from an adult woman who had mild COVID-19 (a few samples of this study predate the infection). Cell type and time point are not known. Sequenced input: PBMCs or a T cell subset sorted from them (not recorded which). V is TRBV5-5 and J is TRBJ2-7, with D possibly being TRBD1 or TRBD2 (5 bases each). CDR3: CASSPYIGAVFSYEQYF. In DNA, the CDR3 is TGTGCCAGCAGCCCGTACATCGGGGCAGTTTTCTCCTACGAGCAGTACTTC.